This entry concerns a single TCR beta chain. Its antigen remains unknown. The read ends 3 residues before the CDR3 terminus; that terminus is restored from the germline J gene. The method was immunoSEQ multiplex PCR; TCRdb's version includes in-frame clones alone and lacks a portion of them. Recorded for this sample: tens of thousands of clones. V lost 5 bases and J lost 0, with 8 bases in between. Germline V gene lookup returns CDR1 SEHNR and CDR2 FQNEAQ (reference sequence). The CDR3 runs to 13 residues. The source of the sample is a study of T cells in women clearing cervical HPV infection. Broader study findings: A classifier using richness and V gene abundances reached an AUC of around 0.78.

This receptor was obtained from a woman between 18 and 69 years old with a cervical HPV16 infection that either progressed to CIN3+ or cleared (not recorded which). The chain uses TRBV7-9 and TRBJ2-7; tentative D call: TRBD2 (6 bases). The sequencing sample was made of blood buffy coat. Partial CDR3 DNA: TGTGCCAGCAGCCAGGGACTCTCCTACGAG. It specifies CASSQGLSYE. The entire CDR3 reads CASSQGLSYEQYF.